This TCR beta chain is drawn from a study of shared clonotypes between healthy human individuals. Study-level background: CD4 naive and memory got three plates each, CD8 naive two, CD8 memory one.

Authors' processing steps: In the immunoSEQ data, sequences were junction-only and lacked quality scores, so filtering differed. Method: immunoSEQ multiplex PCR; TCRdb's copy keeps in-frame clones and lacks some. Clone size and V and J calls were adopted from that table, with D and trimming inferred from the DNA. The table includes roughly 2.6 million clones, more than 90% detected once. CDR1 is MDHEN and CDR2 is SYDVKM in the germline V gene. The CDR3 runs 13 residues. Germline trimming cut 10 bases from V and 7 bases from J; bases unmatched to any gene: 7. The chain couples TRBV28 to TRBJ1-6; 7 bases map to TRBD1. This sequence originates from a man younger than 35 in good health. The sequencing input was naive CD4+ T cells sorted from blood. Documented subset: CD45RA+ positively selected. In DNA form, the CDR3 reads TGTGCCAAGGGGGCGCCGATGAATTCACCCCTCCACTTT. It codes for CAKGAPMNSPLHF. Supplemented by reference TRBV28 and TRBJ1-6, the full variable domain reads DVKVTQSSRYLVKRTGEKVFLECVQDMDHENMFWYRQDPGLGLRLIYFSYDVKMKEKGDIPEGYSVSREKKERFSLILESASTNQTSMYLCAKGAPMNSPLHFGNGTRLTVT.